The clone carrying this T cell receptor (beta chain) has a count of ten or more. The antigen is unknown. The junction and the germline gene differ at one end; a read error may be behind it. CDR1 and CDR2 from the germline V gene are LGHDT and YNNKEL (reference sequence). CDR3 length: 15 residues. This entry comes from a study of blood T cells in healthy people across ages. Study observations and caveats: Long-lived and aged donors differed, with more naive CD4+ cells and higher diversity in the long-lived. Lack of knowledge of donor CMV status possibly confounded expanded clonotype changes.

It was with a sample-barcoded 5' primer and a J-beta primer mix that a second PCR of roughly 7 to 12 cycles was run. TCRdb re-called the 5' RACE reads through MiXCR, storing one row per CDR3 protein. The sample includes about 1.6 million distinct CDR3 sequences, about 35% of them seen just once. The chain has TRBV3-1 and TRBJ2-1, with 11 bases that match TRBD2. This clonotype originated in a woman aged 25 to 39 in good health. Sequencing input: blood. The CDR3 reads CASSQGLAGGSEQFF. For the CDR3, the DNA is TGCGCCAGCAGCCAAGGGCTAGCGGGGGGTAGTGAGCAGTTCTTC.